Below, 26 T cell receptor beta chains from the same sample are listed, as sequenced in a study of beta chain features in type 1 diabetes. As every portion of the isolated RNA was reverse transcribed, the sequencing read expressed TCRB transcripts. The assay was immunoSEQ multiplex PCR, and TCRdb's table has in-frame clones only and misses some. The sample shows roughly 350,000 clones, approximately 10% of them seen only once. Sequencing used naive CD4+ T cells from blood. Every receptor here comes from a woman aged 25-40 years in good health.

The CDR3 DNA reads as TGTGCCAGCAGGGCCCCGGGTGAAAAACTGTTTTTT. It specifies CASRAPGEKLFF. The chain joins TRBV28 to TRBJ1-4; D gene unclear. V lost 6 bases, J lost 7 bases, and 9 bases lay in between. The V gene's germline CDR1 is MDHEN and CDR2 SYDVKM. This CDR3 comprises 12 residues. Based on the CDR3 plus reference TRBV28 and TRBJ1-4, the full variable domain is DVKVTQSSRYLVKRTGEKVFLECVQDMDHENMFWYRQDPGLGLRLIYFSYDVKMKEKGDIPEGYSVSREKKERFSLILESASTNQTSMYLCASRAPGEKLFFGSGTQLSVL.

This clone was seen a few times. This chain connects TRBV14 to TRBJ2-1, with 7 bases aligning to TRBD1. The junction had 6 bases not matched to a gene; V was cut back by 4 bases and J by 3 bases. Germline lookup yields CDR1 SGHDN and CDR2 FVKESK. CDR3 length equals 15 residues. The CDR3 DNA reads TGTGCCAGCAGCCTAAGACAGGGAAACTACAATGAGCAGTTCTTC. Translation gives CASSLRQGNYNEQFF. The whole variable domain, filled in from reference TRBV14 and TRBJ2-1, reads EAGVTQFPSHSVIEKGQTVTLRCDPISGHDNLYWYRRVMGKEIKFLLHFVKESKQDESGMPNNRFLAERTGGTYSTLKVQPAELEDSGVYFCASSLRQGNYNEQFFGPGTRLTVL.

The chain employs TRBV29-1 and TRBJ2-7; D is undetermined. The CDR3 length is 12 residues. The germline V and J ends were trimmed by 1 base and 7 bases, with 11 bases remaining between them. Germline V gene lookup returns CDR1 SQVTM and CDR2 ANQGSEA. CDR3 amino acids: CSVEGGPGEQYF. The CDR3, as DNA: TGCAGCGTTGAAGGCGGCCCTGGAGAGCAGTACTTC.

CDR3: CASSQALGHQNTEAFF. CDR3 DNA sequence: TGCGCCAGCAGCCAAGCGTTGGGGCACCAGAACACTGAAGCTTTCTTT. The V and J genes are TRBV4-1 and TRBJ1-1; perhaps TRBD1 as D (5 bases). The V end was cut by 1 base, the J end by 1 base, with 13 bases between. Germline CDR1 reads MGHRA; CDR2 reads YSYEKL. This CDR3 has 16 amino acids.

The chain has TRBV27 and TRBJ2-5; 8 bases are shared with TRBD2. The junction had 12 bases not matched to a gene; V was cut back by 6 bases and J by 9 bases. CDR1 is MNHEY and CDR2 is SMNVEV in the germline V gene (reference sequence). The length of the CDR3 is 14 residues. CDR3 nucleotides: TGTGCCAGCAGAGCGGGAGCCGAACCCGGGGCCCAGTACTTC. It encodes CASRAGAEPGAQYF.

There are a few counts of this clone. V usage is TRBV7-8 and J usage is TRBJ2-6; no clear D gene. V was cut by 1 base and J by 0 bases, with 7 bases left in between. The CDR3 consists of 16 residues. Germline V lookup: CDR1 SGHVS, CDR2 FQNEAQ. CDR3 coding DNA: TGTGCCAGCAGCTTAGGTCGGAGCTCTGGGGCCAACGTCCTGACTTTC. It codes for CASSLGRSSGANVLTF.

This clone has only a few counts. This chain joins TRBV5-1 and TRBJ1-5, with TRBD1 as a possible D gene (5 bases). The CDR3 runs 14 residues. Germline V gene data show CDR1 as SGHRS and CDR2 as YFSETQ. V lost 1 base, J lost 7 bases, and 12 bases lay in between. The CDR3 loop reads CASSLTGGLQPQHF. The CDR3 DNA follows: TGCGCCAGCAGCTTGACAGGTGGGCTCCAGCCCCAGCATTTT.

This clone was picked up a small number of times. The gene calls are TRBV18 and TRBJ1-4; TRBD1 might be the D (6 bases). Germline V lookup: CDR1 KGHSH, CDR2 LQKENI. CDR3 length: 13 amino acids. The V end lost 5 bases, the J end lost 5 bases, and 9 bases lay between the germline ends. The CDR3 nucleotides are TGTGCCAGCTCAATACAGGGCAATGAAAAACTGTTTTTT. Amino acids: CASSIQGNEKLFF.

The V gene is TRBV18, the J gene TRBJ2-3; possible D gene TRBD2, 5 bases. CDR1 is KGHSH, CDR2 LQKENI, per germline. With 8 bases removed from V and 4 bases from J, the gap between germline ends came to 19 bases. This CDR3 has 15 residues. The CDR3: CASEPENGKADTQYF. The CDR3 DNA is TGTGCCAGCGAACCCGAGAACGGGAAGGCAGATACGCAGTATTTT.

This clone has just one count. This rearrangement joins TRBV7-8 to TRBJ1-1; D uncertain. V lost 5 bases and J 1 base, leaving 11 bases between the germline ends. CDR3 length: 14 residues. Germline values: CDR1 SGHVS, CDR2 FQNEAQ. CDR3 protein: CASSQQGGNTEAFF. DNA of the CDR3: TGTGCCAGCAGCCAGCAAGGAGGGAACACTGAAGCTTTCTTT.

This sequence joins TRBV11-2 and TRBJ2-7; 8 positions match TRBD1. Trimming cost V 2 bases and J 1 base; bases outside gene matches: 7. The CDR3 loop spans 16 amino acids. Germline V gene sequence: CDR1 SGHAT, CDR2 FQNNGV. The DNA for the CDR3 is TGTGCCAGCAGCTTAAACCGGGACAGGTTTTCCTACGAGCAGTACTTC. Residues: CASSLNRDRFSYEQYF.

This clone has just a few counts. The chain joins TRBV30 to TRBJ1-2; 9 positions agree with TRBD1. CDR1 and CDR2 (germline): GTSNPN, SVGIG (reference sequence). With V trimmed by 5 bases and J by 8 bases, 3 bases remained unmatched. The CDR3 runs 11 residues. DNA for the CDR3: TGTGCCTGGGGGACAGGGAGCGGCTACACCTTC. Translating gives CAWGTGSGYTF.

This clone appeared once. This chain uses TRBV7-8 with TRBJ2-7; 8 bases line up with TRBD1. V shed 2 bases and J 5 bases; nucleotides not matched to a gene: 11. The germline CDR1 and CDR2 sequences are SGHVS and FQNEAQ. The length of the CDR3 is 16 residues. CDR3 loop: CASSLSSARGHHEQYF. CDR3 DNA sequence: TGTGCCAGCAGCTTAAGCTCGGCCAGGGGGCACCACGAGCAGTACTTC.

The rearrangement uses TRBV2 and TRBJ1-5, with a possible D match to TRBD1 (5 bases). This CDR3 has 15 residues. Germline assignment: CDR1 SNHLY and CDR2 FYNNEI. The V end was cut by 1 base, the J end by 0 bases, with 7 bases between. The CDR3 region is CASSEGQTSNQPQHF. The CDR3 nucleotides read TGTGCCAGCAGTGAAGGACAGACTAGCAATCAGCCCCAGCATTTT.

This clone was picked up a small number of times. J is TRBJ1-5 and V is TRBV10-3, with TRBD1 matching 7 bases. The V gene's germline CDR1 is ENHRY and CDR2 SYGVKD. The V segment lost 7 bases and the J segment 5 bases; nucleotides outside the gene matches: 5. The CDR3 loop spans 13 amino acids. CDR3 in DNA: TGTGCCATCAACGGACAGGAGGATCAGCCCCAGCATTTT. Translated, it gives CAINGQEDQPQHF.

The V gene is TRBV5-6, the J gene TRBJ1-1, with D unclear. Trimming removed 1 base from V and 4 bases from J, with 11 bases in between. The germline V gene has CDR1 SGHDT and CDR2 YYEEEE. The CDR3 has 14 residues. The CDR3, as DNA: TGTGCCAGCAGCTTGAGGGAGGCTAGCACTGAAGCTTTCTTT. It codes for CASSLREASTEAFF. Looking up the rest from reference TRBV5-6 and TRBJ1-1 gives the full variable domain: DAGVTQSPTHLIKTRGQQVTLRCSPKSGHDTVSWYQQALGQGPQFIFQYYEEEERQRGNFPDRFSGHQFPNYSSELNVNALLLGDSALYLCASSLREASTEAFFGQGTRLTVV.

V and J are TRBV4-2 and TRBJ1-3; D might be TRBD1 (6 bases). With 0 bases removed from V and 0 bases from J, the gap between germline ends came to 9 bases. The CDR3 totals 16 residues. Germline V lookup: CDR1 LGHNA, CDR2 YNFKEQ. This CDR3 is CASSQDSDSSGNTIYF. The CDR3 DNA reads TGTGCCAGCAGCCAAGACTCGGACAGCTCTGGAAACACCATATATTTT.

The chain joins TRBV19 to TRBJ1-5, with D possibly TRBD1 on 6 matching bases. The CDR3 runs 13 residues. The germline gives CDR1 LNHDA, CDR2 SQIVND (reference sequence). V lost 3 bases and J lost 11, with 14 bases in between. The CDR3 DNA sequence: TGTGCCAGTAGTATGACAGGCCCTAGGGCCCAGCATTTT. Its translation: CASSMTGPRAQHF.

The chain uses TRBV7-9 and TRBJ2-3, with 13 bases lining up with TRBD2. The CDR3 contains 18 residues. The germline gives CDR1 SEHNR, CDR2 FQNEAQ (reference sequence). V was pared by 6 bases and J by 6 bases, with 15 bases of the junction left unmatched. CDR3 amino acids: CASSPSSTSGRAPDTQYF. CDR3 in DNA: TGTGCCAGCAGTCCATCCTCTACTAGCGGGAGGGCCCCCGATACGCAGTATTTT.

This rearrangement joins TRBV6-6 to TRBJ2-3; TRBD1 might be the D (6 bases). The ends were cut back, 6 bases at V and 1 base at J, with 17 bases in the middle. The CDR3 runs 16 residues. The germline V gene has CDR1 MNHNY and CDR2 SVGAGI (reference sequence). DNA of the CDR3: TGTGCCAGCAGAACGAGTCTCAGGGGAGGCACAGATACGCAGTATTTT. Its protein is CASRTSLRGGTDTQYF.

This clone came up a few times. The V gene is TRBV4-3, the J gene TRBJ1-2, with 8 bases lining up with TRBD1. The V segment lost 0 bases and the J segment 0 bases; nucleotides outside the gene matches: 6. The V gene's germline CDR1 is LGHNA and CDR2 YSLEER. The CDR3 is 17 amino acids. In DNA form, the CDR3 reads TGCGCCAGCAGCCAAGATCGGGACAGGAGATCTAACTATGGCTACACCTTC. Its protein is CASSQDRDRRSNYGYTF.

This clone has just a few counts. V is TRBV29-1 and J is TRBJ2-7; possible D gene TRBD2, 6 bases. Trimming pared 7 bases from V and 4 bases from J, leaving 17 bases between. Germline CDR1 reads SQVTM; CDR2 reads ANQGSEA. The CDR3 consists of 13 residues. As DNA, the CDR3 is TGCAGCGGCCGGTCGGGGGTTGGGTACGAGCAGTACTTC. Amino acid sequence: CSGRSGVGYEQYF.

This clone was counted between two and nine times. The V and J genes are TRBV18 and TRBJ1-2, with 7 bases identical to TRBD1. The V gene's germline CDR1 is KGHSH and CDR2 LQKENI. The CDR3 has 15 residues. V lost 2 bases, J lost 7 bases, and 10 bases stayed unmatched. As DNA, the CDR3 is TGTGCCAGCTCACCAGGCGAGACAGGGAATTTTGGCTACACCTTC. Residues: CASSPGETGNFGYTF.

This chain joins TRBV7-2 and TRBJ2-7; D might be TRBD1 (8 bases). This CDR3 has 14 residues. V was clipped by 3 bases and J by 4 bases, with 13 bases between them. The germline gives CDR1 SGHTA, CDR2 FQGNSA. Written as DNA, the CDR3 is TGTGCCAGCAGCTTGACAGGGGAGGGGTACGAGCAGTACTTC. This codes for CASSLTGEGYEQYF.

Of note for this clone: One junction end does not reproduce the germline sequence, and a read error may be involved. The V call is TRBV7-7, the J call TRBJ2-1; perhaps TRBD1 as D (6 bases). The germline V gene has CDR1 SSHAT and CDR2 FNYEAQ (reference sequence). The CDR3 totals 13 residues. The CDR3 bases are TGTGCTAGCAGCTTGGGACACTACAATGAGCAGTTCTTC. This sequence encodes CASSLGHYNEQFF.

The rearrangement links TRBV10-3 to TRBJ2-7; 8 bases are shared with TRBD2. Germline CDR1 reads ENHRY; CDR2 reads SYGVKD. Unmatched junction bases numbered 3, after V lost 7 bases and J lost 1 base. The CDR3 is 13 residues long. CDR3 sequence reads: CAINPGGSYEQYF. CDR3 nucleotides: TGTGCCATCAACCCGGGAGGGTCCTACGAGCAGTACTTC.